This TCR beta chain originates from a study of blood T cell repertoires in COVID-19. Overall study context: PBMCs, B-cell-depleted T cells, or T cells provided the cDNA or gDNA that made up the material.

Individuals aged about 18 to 100 years were recruited from 24 US areas. Exposed study participants had met a COVID-19 case within 2 weeks before entry. The germline CDR1 and CDR2 sequences are LNHDA and SQIVND (reference sequence). V was cut by 4 bases and J by 1 base, with 14 bases left in between. This CDR3 region has 16 residues. Measured with immunoSEQ multiplex PCR; TCRdb has only the in-frame clones, and not every one. Among about 230,000 clones listed, over 70% were seen once. The chain combines TRBV19 with TRBJ1-3; TRBD1 might be the D (6 bases). This receptor was obtained from a woman aged 25 to 45 who had been exposed to COVID-19. The sequencing input was PBMCs or T cells enriched from blood (not recorded which). CDR3 coding DNA: TGTGCCAGTAGTACTAGGACAGCACTTTCTGGAAACACCATATATTTT. Encoded protein: CASSTRTALSGNTIYF.